This entry describes one T cell receptor (beta chain). Which antigen it targets is not known. No clone much larger than this one lies a single base away; base qualities are absent. One collaborating source in Seattle enrolled patients during active infection and followed them longitudinally through the course of disease. Collaborating institutions collected whole blood in K2EDTA tubes following their own protocols. For TCRbeta analysis, collaborators shipped samples in one of three forms: frozen whole blood, isolated PBMCs, or DNA extracted from either of those sample types. This entry belongs to a study of blood T cell repertoires in COVID-19 (dated by TCRdb to 2020 to 2022). Turning to the overall study: Samples from collaborators originated in the United States, Italy and Spain and spanned both the acute and convalescent phases of COVID-19. The material from the prospective study consisted of cDNA or gDNA derived from T cells, B-cell-depleted T cells, or PBMCs. The dataset comprised deeply sampled blood TCRbeta repertoires from subjects exposed to, actively infected with, or recovered from COVID-19. A freely available public database, intended as a resource for researchers studying the immune response to SARS-CoV-2, is where the repertoires were released. Samples came from the ongoing ImmuneRACE study (first 160 participants) plus 1,254 subjects from 6 global collaborators. A de-identified subject ID, COVID-19 status, age in years and sex were almost always included in the sample metadata. Where available, HLA class I and class II types were taken from metadata supplied by the sample provider and were not determined by assay-based typing. On the study overall, not on this receptor specifically: The amount of clinical and demographic metadata varied by source and participant and was provided uncurated.

TCRbeta CDR3 regions were amplified from genomic DNA by means of the immunoSEQ Assay, a bias-controlled multiplex PCR. Per the original workflow: The number of nucleated cells in each sample was estimated by amplification of reference gene primers within the assay. Sequence reads were collapsed and filtered to measure the absolute abundance of every unique TCRbeta CDR3 rearrangement. Productive Simpson clonality was computed per sample as the square root of Simpson's diversity index over productive rearrangements. Entries here come from immuneACCESS through TCRdb and include only in-frame sequences with V and J called. Some clones fail to appear in such tables; in the studies checked, an unresolved V gene covers under half of the shortfall, and the cause of the remainder is unknown. The V and J calls and clone size come from that table; D and trimming were worked out from the DNA. The table for this sample lists about 170,000 clones; about nine tenths of them were counted only once. The ten biggest clones cover 9.5% to 13% of the sample.

The germline V gene (reference sequence) sets CDR1 to LGHDT and CDR2 to YNNKEL. Trimming takes 4 bases off V and 9 bases off J; junction bases not matched to a gene: 4. From its cysteine to its phenylalanine, the CDR3 spans 13 amino acids. Here the CDR3 DNA is all that survives: 39 bases in frame from base 1. Sequenced material: peripheral blood. The sequence links TRBV3-1 (or the pseudogene TRBV3-2) to TRBJ1-1; 11 bases in between match TRBD1. The TCR comes from a woman aged 60 to 75 with COVID-19, enrolled during active disease. CDR3 loop: CASSPGQGAQAFF. The sequence in DNA is TGTGCCAGCAGCCCTGGACAGGGGGCGCAAGCTTTCTTT.